This TCR beta chain was sequenced for a study of identical twins. Study-wide points: There were fewer insertions in abundant cord blood beta clonotypes, but memory repertoires showed no such pattern.

The J segment lost 6 bases and the V segment lost 5 bases, leaving 1 base of the junction unmatched. The CDR3 is made up of 12 amino acids. The authors used template switching to add a universal primer site and gave cDNA unique molecular identifiers. TCRdb re-analysed the 5' RACE reads in MiXCR, keeping a single row per CDR3 protein. This repertoire shows fewer than 250,000 distinct CDR3 sequences, approximately 6.8% found once; its top ten account for about 5.8%. Comments on this clonotype: Its antigen is not identified.

The same data also went into a second study, on yellow fever vaccine responses in identical twins.

The rearrangement joins TRBV12-3 or TRBV12-4 to TRBJ2-7; 10 bases fit TRBD2. The sample comprised CD8+ T cells sorted from blood. This TCR was recovered from a woman younger than 30 in good health. DNA of the CDR3: TGTGCCAGCAGTCCTAGCGGGAGCGAGCAGTACTTC. Its protein product is CASSPSGSEQYF.